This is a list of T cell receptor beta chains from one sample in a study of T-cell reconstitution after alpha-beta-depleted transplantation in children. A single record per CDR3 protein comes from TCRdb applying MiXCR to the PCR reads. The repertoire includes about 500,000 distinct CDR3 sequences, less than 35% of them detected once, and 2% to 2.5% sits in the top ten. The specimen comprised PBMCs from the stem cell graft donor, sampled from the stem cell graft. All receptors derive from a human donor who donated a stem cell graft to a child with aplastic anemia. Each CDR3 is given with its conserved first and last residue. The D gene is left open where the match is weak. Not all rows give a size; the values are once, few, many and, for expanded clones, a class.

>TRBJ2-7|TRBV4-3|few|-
TGCGCCAGCAGCCCTAAACCTGAATACGAGCAGTACTTC
CASSPKPEYEQYF
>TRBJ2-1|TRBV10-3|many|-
TGTGCCATCAGTGAGTTTGGGACTGGATACAATGAGCAGTTCTTC
CAISEFGTGYNEQFF
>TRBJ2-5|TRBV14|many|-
TGTGCCAGCAGCCAATGGGTCGGGGCGGTACAAGAGACCCAGTACTTC
CASSQWVGAVQETQYF
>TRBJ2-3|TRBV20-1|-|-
TGCAGTGCTACCGACCCCAACCCCACAGATACGCAGTATTTT
CSATDPNPTDTQYF
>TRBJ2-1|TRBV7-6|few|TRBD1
TGTGCCAGCAGCTTAAGGGAGCGAAGGGGGCCTTCCTACAATGAGCAGTTCTTC
CASSLRERRGPSYNEQFF
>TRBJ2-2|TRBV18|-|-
TGTGCCAGCTCACCACAAGGGCCCTCCAATGCCGGGGAGCTGTTTTTT
CASSPQGPSNAGELFF
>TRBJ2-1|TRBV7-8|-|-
TGTGCCAGCAGCACCCGGAGGGACAATGAGCAGTTCTTC
CASSTRRDNEQFF
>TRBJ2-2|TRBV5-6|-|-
TGTGCCAGCAGTGTCGGCGGTCTGAACACCGGGGAGCTGTTTTTT
CASSVGGLNTGELFF
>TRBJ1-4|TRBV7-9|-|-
TGTGCCAGCAGCTTAGCTAGATTGGGACGCCTTAATGAAAAACTGTTTTTT
CASSLARLGRLNEKLFF
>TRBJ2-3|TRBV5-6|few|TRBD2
TGTGCCAGCAGACGACTAGCGGAGCTCACAGATACGCAGTATTTT
CASRRLAELTDTQYF
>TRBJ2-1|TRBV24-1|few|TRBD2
TGTGCCACCAGTGACCCCGGACTAGCGGGAGGCAATGAGCAGTTCTTC
CATSDPGLAGGNEQFF
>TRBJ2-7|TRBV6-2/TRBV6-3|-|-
TGTGCCAGCAGTTACACGGGGAGGCACAGGGAGTTC
CASSYTGRHREF
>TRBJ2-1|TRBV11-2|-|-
TGTGCCAGCAGCTTAGATCCGAGGAACAATGAGCAGTTCTTC
CASSLDPRNNEQFF
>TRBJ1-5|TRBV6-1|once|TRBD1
TGTGCCAGCAAAAAAACAGGGGATAGCAATCAGCCCCAGCATTTT
CASKKTGDSNQPQHF
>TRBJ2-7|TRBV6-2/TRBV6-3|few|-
TGTGCCAGCAAGCAACAGGTAGGGGCCTCCTACGAGCAGTACTTC
CASKQQVGASYEQYF
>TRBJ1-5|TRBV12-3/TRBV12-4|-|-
TGTGCCAGCAGTTTAGACCCAAATCAGCCCCAGCATTTT
CASSLDPNQPQHF
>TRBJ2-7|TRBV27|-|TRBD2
TGTGCCAGCAGTTTATTGCGGGGACTACGAGACGAGCAGTACTTC
CASSLLRGLRDEQYF
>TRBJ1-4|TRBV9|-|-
TGTGCCAGCAGCGTAGATTCCGGGGCGGGTGAAAAACTGTTTTTT
CASSVDSGAGEKLFF
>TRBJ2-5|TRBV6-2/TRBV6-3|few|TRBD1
TGTGCCAGCAGTAAAGGACAGGGGGACCAAGAGACCCAGTACTTC
CASSKGQGDQETQYF
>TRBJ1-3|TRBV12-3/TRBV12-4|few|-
TGTGCCAGCGGGGGAAACACCATATATTTT
CASGGNTIYF
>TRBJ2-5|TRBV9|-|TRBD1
TGTGCCAGCAGCGGTGCGCAGGGGGCTACGGAGACCCAGTACTTC
CASSGAQGATETQYF
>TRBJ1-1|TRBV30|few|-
TGTGCCTGGAGCGCAGGGTTCTTGAACACTGAAGCTTTCTTT
CAWSAGFLNTEAFF
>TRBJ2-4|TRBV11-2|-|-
TGTGCCAGCAGCTTCAGTCTTGGGGGGAACATTCAGTACTTC
CASSFSLGGNIQYF
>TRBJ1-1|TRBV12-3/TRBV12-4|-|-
TGTGCCAGCAGTTTTGTACAGAACACTGAAGCTTTCTTT
CASSFVQNTEAFF
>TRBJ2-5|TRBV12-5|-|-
TGTGCTAGTGGTTTGGCCCAGTGGGAGACCCAGTACTTC
CASGLAQWETQYF
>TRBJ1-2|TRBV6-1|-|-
TGTGCCAGCAGTGAGTCCGGGTCGATCTATGGCTACACCTTC
CASSESGSIYGYTF